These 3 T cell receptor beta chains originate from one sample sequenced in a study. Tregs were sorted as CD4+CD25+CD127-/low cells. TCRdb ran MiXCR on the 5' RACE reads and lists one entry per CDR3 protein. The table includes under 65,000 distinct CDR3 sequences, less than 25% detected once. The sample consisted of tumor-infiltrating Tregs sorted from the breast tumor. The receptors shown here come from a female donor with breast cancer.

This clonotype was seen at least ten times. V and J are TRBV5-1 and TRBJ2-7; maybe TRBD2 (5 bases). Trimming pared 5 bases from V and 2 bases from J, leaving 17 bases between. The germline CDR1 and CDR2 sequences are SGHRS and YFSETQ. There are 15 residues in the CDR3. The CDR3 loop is CASRGGRQLTYEQYF. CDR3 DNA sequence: TGCGCCAGCAGAGGAGGCAGGCAACTGACCTACGAGCAGTACTTC.

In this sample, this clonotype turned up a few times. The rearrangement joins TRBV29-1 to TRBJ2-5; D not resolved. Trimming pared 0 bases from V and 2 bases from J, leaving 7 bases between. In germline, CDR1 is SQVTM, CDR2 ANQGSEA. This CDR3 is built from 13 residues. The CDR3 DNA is TGCAGCGTTGAAGATTGCAGGCAAGAGACCCAGTACTTC. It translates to CSVEDCRQETQYF.

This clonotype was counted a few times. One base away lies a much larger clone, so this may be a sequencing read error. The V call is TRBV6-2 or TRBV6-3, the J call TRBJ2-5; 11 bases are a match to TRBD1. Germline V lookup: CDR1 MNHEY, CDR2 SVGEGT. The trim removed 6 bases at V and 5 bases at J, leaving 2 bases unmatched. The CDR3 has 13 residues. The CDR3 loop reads CASRRTGGETQYF. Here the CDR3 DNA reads TGTGCCAGCAGACGGACAGGGGGCGAGACCCAGTACTTC.